This T cell receptor (beta chain) was observed in a study of T-cell reconstitution after alpha-beta-depleted transplantation in children. Study-level results: Newly produced T cells mostly provided counts and TCRbeta diversity after one year, as hyperexpanded clones declined. Roughly two months post-transplant, alpha-beta T cells reportedly originated from several hundred graft clones that had expanded.

Germline V gene lookup returns CDR1 SGHVS and CDR2 FNYEAQ. The V gene end was trimmed by 5 bases and the J gene end by 2 bases; junction bases not matched to a gene: 14. This CDR3 region has 17 residues. Researchers prepared the TCRbeta library using unique molecular identifiers, the study reports. TCRdb reprocessed the PCR reads with MiXCR, giving one entry per CDR3 protein. This repertoire shows roughly 100,000 distinct CDR3 sequences, 6% found once; its top ten account for about 6%. In the case of this clonotype: What it recognizes is unknown.

This TCR was sampled from a female patient aged 2-9 years who had a stem cell transplant for Fanconi anemia, so the T cells may come from the graft donor. The sample was PBMCs, mostly from graft donor cells, taken 60 days after TCRalphabeta/CD19-depleted stem cell transplant. The chain couples TRBV7-6 to TRBJ2-7; TRBD1 agrees at 8 bases. The CDR3 spells CASSGGTGFTGAYEQYF. As DNA, the CDR3 is TGTGCCAGCAGCGGAGGGACAGGCTTTACCGGGGCCTACGAGCAGTACTTC.